These 8 T cell receptor beta chains originate from one sample sequenced in a study of blood T cells in healthy people across ages. A sample-barcoded 5' primer and a J-beta primer mix were used in a second PCR of roughly 7 to 11 cycles. TCRdb called the 5' RACE reads again in MiXCR, with one record for every CDR3 protein. This sample carries roughly 800,000 distinct CDR3 sequences, about 25% of them seen once, and the ten largest clones take around 9.2%. The sample was also linked to a second study, of T cells of mothers and their children.

The sequenced sample was blood. The receptors originated from a boy younger than 18 in good health.

The genes are TRBV4-3 and TRBJ2-3; 9 bases align to TRBD1. CDR3 length: 15 residues. Germline-derived CDR1 and CDR2 are LGHNA and YSLEER. Trimming removed 1 base from V and 6 bases from J; junction bases left unmatched: 5. Here the CDR3 DNA reads TGCGCCAGCAGCCAAGTCGGGACAGGGCCCGATACGCAGTATTTT. Translation: CASSQVGTGPDTQYF.

The genes are TRBV29-1 and TRBJ2-3; 9 bases match TRBD1. The trim removed 0 bases at V and 3 bases at J, leaving 4 bases unmatched. Germline CDR1 and CDR2: SQVTM and ANQGSEA. CDR3 length equals 15 residues. CDR3 protein: CSVEEVDRGTDTQYF. CDR3 bases: TGCAGCGTTGAAGAAGTGGACAGGGGTACAGATACGCAGTATTTT.

This clonotype was observed many times. The chain employs TRBV28 and TRBJ2-4; either TRBD1 or TRBD2 may supply D (5 bases each). The CDR3 loop spans 12 amino acids. The V and J ends lost 2 bases and 8 bases respectively, with 7 bases between them. Germline CDR1 reads MDHEN; CDR2 reads SYDVKM. Here the CDR3 DNA reads TGTGCCAGCAGTTTACTGGGGGACATTCAGTACTTC. Encoded protein: CASSLLGDIQYF.

The chain links TRBV2 to TRBJ2-5; D is possibly TRBD1 or TRBD2 (5 bases each). The CDR3 runs 12 residues. Germline assignment: CDR1 SNHLY and CDR2 FYNNEI. Trimming left V 8 bases short and J 1 base short, with 8 bases between. The CDR3 sequence is CASPGPQETQYF. The CDR3 DNA reads as TGTGCCAGCCCGGGACCCCAAGAGACCCAGTACTTC. Drawing the rest from reference TRBV2 and TRBJ2-5, the complete variable domain is EPEVTQTPSHQVTQMGQEVILRCVPISNHLYFYWYRQILGQKVEFLVSFYNNEISEKSEIFDDQFSVERPDGSNFTLKIRSTKLEDSAMYFCASPGPQETQYFGPGTRLLVL.

Many counts were recorded for this clonotype. The chain employs TRBV6-2 or TRBV6-3 and TRBJ1-2; D gene unclear. Germline assignment: CDR1 MNHEY and CDR2 SVGEGT. The CDR3 has 11 amino acids. Between the trimmed V and J ends, which lost 2 bases and 4 bases, there was a span of 2 bases. In DNA form, the CDR3 reads TGTGCCAGCAGTTACGGCTATGGCTACACCTTC. This gives the protein CASSYGYGYTF.

This rearrangement joins TRBV29-1 to TRBJ1-1; D uncertain. The V end lost 4 bases, the J end lost 7 bases, and 13 bases lay between the germline ends. Germline V gene data show CDR1 as SQVTM and CDR2 as ANQGSEA. This CDR3 spans 12 amino acids. CDR3 nucleotide sequence: TGCAGCGTTGTCGATAGGACCGTTGAAGCTTTCTTT. Protein sequence: CSVVDRTVEAFF.

The J gene is TRBJ2-1, the V gene TRBV27; maybe TRBD1 (6 bases). Trimming stripped 5 bases from V and 6 bases from J, with 14 bases between. Germline CDR1 and CDR2: MNHEY and SMNVEV (reference sequence). The CDR3 is 14 residues long. CDR3 bases: TGTGCCAGCAGTCTGGACAGACTGTTCAATGAGCAGTTCTTC. Protein: CASSLDRLFNEQFF.

The chain couples TRBV7-2 to TRBJ1-5, with 10 bases that match TRBD1. This CDR3 comprises 16 residues. The germline CDR1 and CDR2 sequences are SGHTA and FQGNSA. The trim removed 5 bases at V and 4 bases at J, leaving 8 bases unmatched. The CDR3: CASSLRDRGPNQPQHF. CDR3 in DNA: TGTGCCAGCAGCCTCCGGGACAGGGGCCCGAATCAGCCCCAGCATTTT.